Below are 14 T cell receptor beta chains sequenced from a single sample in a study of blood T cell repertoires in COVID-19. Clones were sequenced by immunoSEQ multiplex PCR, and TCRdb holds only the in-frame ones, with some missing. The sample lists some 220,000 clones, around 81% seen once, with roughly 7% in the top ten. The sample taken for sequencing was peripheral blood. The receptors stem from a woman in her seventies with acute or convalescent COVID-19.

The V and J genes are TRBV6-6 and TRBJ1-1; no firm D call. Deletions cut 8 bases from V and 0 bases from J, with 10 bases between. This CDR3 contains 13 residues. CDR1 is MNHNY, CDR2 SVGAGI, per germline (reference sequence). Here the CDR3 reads CASQRTLNTEAFF. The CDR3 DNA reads TGTGCCAGCCAAAGGACTTTGAACACTGAAGCTTTCTTT.

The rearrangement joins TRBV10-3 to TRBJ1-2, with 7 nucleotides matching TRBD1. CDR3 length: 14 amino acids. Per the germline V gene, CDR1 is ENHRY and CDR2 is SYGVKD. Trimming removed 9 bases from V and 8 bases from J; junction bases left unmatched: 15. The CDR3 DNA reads TGTGCCATTCCTAAGGCAGGGGGATTTGACGGCTACACCTTC. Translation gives CAIPKAGGFDGYTF.

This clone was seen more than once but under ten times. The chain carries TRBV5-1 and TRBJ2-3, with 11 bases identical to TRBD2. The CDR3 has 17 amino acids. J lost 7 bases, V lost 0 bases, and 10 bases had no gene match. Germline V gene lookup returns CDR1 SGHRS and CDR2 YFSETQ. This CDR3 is CASSLAPIAGGRYTQYF. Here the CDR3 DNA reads TGCGCCAGCAGCTTGGCCCCGATAGCGGGGGGGCGATATACGCAGTATTTT.

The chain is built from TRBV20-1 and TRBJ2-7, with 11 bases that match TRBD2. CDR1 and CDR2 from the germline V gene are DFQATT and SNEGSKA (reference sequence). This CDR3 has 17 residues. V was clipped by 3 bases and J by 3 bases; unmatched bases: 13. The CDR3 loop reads CSASTLSTSGEYYEQYF. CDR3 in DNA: TGCAGTGCTAGTACTTTATCGACTAGCGGGGAATACTACGAGCAGTACTTC.

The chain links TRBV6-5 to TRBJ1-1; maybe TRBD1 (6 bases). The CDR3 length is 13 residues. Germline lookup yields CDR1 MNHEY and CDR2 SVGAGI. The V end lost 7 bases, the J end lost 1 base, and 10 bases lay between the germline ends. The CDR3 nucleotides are TGTGCCAGCACCCTCAGGGGGAACACTGAAGCTTTCTTT. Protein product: CASTLRGNTEAFF.

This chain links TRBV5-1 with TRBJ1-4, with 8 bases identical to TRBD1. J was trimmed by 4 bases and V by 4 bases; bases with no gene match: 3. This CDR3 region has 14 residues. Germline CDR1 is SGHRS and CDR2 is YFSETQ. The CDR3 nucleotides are TGCGCCAGCAGCCTAGGACAGGGTAATGAAAAACTGTTTTTT. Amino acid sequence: CASSLGQGNEKLFF.

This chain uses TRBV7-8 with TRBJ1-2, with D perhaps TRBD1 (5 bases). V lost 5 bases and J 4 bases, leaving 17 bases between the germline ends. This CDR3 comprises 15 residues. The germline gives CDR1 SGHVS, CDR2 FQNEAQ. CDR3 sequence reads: CASSPRGGEPYGYTF. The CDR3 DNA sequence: TGTGCCAGCAGCCCTCGGGGGGGGGAACCCTATGGCTACACCTTC.

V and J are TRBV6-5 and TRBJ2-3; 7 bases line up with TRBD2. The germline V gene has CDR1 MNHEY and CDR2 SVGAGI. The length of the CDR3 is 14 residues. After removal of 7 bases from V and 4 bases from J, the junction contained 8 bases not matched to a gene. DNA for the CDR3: TGTGCCAGCACCTCCGGGACTATTCCAGATACGCAGTATTTT. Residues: CASTSGTIPDTQYF.

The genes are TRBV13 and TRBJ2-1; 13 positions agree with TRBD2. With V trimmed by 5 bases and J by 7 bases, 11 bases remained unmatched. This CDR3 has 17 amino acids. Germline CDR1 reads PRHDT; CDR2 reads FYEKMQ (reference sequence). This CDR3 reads CASSLRTSGGYGNEQFF. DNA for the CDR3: TGTGCCAGCAGCCTCAGGACTAGCGGGGGTTATGGGAATGAGCAGTTCTTC.

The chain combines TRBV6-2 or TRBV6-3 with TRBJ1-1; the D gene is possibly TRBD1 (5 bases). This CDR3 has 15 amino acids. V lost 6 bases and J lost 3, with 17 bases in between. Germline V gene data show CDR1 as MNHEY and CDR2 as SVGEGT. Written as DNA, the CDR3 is TGTGCCAGCAGCACAGGTTTTGGGCGTCACACTGAAGCTTTCTTT. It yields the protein CASSTGFGRHTEAFF.

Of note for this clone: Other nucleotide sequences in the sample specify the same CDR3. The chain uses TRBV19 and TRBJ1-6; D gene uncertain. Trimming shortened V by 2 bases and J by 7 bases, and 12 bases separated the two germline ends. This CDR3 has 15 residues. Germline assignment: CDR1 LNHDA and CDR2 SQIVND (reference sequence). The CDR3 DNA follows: TGTGCCAGTAGTATAACGCCCGGGTCCAATTCACCCCTCCACTTT. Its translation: CASSITPGSNSPLHF.

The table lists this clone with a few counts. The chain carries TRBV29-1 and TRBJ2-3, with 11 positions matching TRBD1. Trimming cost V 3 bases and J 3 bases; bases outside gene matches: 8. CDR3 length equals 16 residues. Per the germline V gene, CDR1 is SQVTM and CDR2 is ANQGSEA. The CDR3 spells CSVEGQGVIGTDTQYF. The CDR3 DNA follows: TGCAGCGTTGAGGGACAGGGGGTGATTGGGACAGATACGCAGTATTTT.

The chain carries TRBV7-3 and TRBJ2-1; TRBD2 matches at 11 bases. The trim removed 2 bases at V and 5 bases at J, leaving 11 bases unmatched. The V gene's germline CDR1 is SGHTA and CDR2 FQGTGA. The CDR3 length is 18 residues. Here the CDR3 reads CASSLFPQTSGANNEQFF. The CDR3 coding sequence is TGTGCCAGCAGCTTATTCCCACAGACTAGCGGGGCAAACAATGAGCAGTTCTTC.

CDR3 DNA: TGTGCCAGCAGTGGACAGGTTAAAGGAGAGACCCAGTACTTC. Translated, it gives CASSGQVKGETQYF. V is TRBV2 and J is TRBJ2-5; possibly TRBD1 for D (6 bases). With 4 bases removed from V and 4 bases from J, the gap between germline ends came to 13 bases. CDR3 size: 14 residues. The germline CDR1 and CDR2 sequences are SNHLY and FYNNEI.